Sequencing of this TCR beta chain was carried out in a study of blood T cell repertoires in COVID-19. Participants came from some 23 US areas, aged about 18 to 95 years. In assigning cohorts, the study relied on participant-reported clinical history. Donors in Cohort 3 who had recovered were those with two negative PCRs, healthcare professional clearance, or resolution of their symptoms. Repertoires were generated with immunoSEQ multiplex PCR, while TCRdb's copy carries only in-frame clones and drops some. The table records 310,000 or so clones, approximately 88% of them present only once. V gave up 1 base and J gave up 1 base, with 10 bases separating them. The CDR3 runs to 15 residues. Germline V gene data show CDR1 as SGHTA and CDR2 as FQGTGA.

Sequencing was carried out using PBMCs or T cells enriched from blood (not recorded which). The clonotype comes from a woman under 30 who had recovered from COVID-19. V gene TRBV7-3 combines with J gene TRBJ1-1; perhaps TRBD1 as D (6 bases). The chain's CDR3 is CASSLMGRGNTEAFF. CDR3 bases: TGTGCCAGCAGCTTAATGGGCAGGGGGAACACTGAAGCTTTCTTT.